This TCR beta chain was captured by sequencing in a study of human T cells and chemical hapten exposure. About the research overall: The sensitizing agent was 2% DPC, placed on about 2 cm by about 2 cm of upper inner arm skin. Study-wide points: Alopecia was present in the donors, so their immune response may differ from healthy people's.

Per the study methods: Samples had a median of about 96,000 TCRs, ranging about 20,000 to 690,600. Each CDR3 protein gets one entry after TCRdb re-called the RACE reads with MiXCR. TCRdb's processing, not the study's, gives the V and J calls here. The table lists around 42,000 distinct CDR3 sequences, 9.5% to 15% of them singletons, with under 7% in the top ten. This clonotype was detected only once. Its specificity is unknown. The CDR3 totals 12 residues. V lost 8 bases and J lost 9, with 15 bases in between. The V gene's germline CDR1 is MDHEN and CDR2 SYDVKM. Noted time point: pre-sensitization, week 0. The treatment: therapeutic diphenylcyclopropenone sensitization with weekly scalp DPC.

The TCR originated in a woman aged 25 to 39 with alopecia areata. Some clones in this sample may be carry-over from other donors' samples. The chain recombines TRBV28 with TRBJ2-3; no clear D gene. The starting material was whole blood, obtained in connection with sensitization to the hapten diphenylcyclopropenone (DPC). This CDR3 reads CASAPPERTQYF. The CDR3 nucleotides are TGTGCCAGCGCGCCACCCGAGAGGACGCAGTATTTT.